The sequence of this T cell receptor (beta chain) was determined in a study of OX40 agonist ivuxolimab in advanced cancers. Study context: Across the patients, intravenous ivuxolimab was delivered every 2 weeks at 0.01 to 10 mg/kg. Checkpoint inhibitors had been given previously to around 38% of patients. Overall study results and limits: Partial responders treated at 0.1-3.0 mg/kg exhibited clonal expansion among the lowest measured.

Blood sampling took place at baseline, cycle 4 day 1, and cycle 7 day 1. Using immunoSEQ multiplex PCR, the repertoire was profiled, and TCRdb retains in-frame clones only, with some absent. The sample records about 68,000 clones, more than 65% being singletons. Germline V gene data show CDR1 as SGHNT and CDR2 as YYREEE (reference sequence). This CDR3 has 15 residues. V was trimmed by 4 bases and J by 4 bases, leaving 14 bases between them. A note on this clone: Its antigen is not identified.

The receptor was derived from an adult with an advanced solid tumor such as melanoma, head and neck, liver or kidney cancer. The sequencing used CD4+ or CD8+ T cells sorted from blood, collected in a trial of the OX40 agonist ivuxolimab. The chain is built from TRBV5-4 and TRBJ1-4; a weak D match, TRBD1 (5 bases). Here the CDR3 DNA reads TGTGCCAGCAGCAGGGCGGGGGTTGGTAATGAAAAACTGTTTTTT. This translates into CASSRAGVGNEKLFF.